Sequencing of this T cell receptor beta chain was carried out in a study of Graves' ophthalmopathy and Graves' hyperthyroidism. Study context: There was a collection of peripheral blood at initial diagnosis, before any treatment.

Points from the study as a whole: Distinction of ophthalmopathy from stable hyperthyroidism by a 13-signature model reached approximately 89% sensitivity and 81.08% specificity.

Points on this clonotype: The antigen is undetermined.

CDR3 regions of TCR beta were amplified from RNA transcripts. In the first round, RT-PCR was carried out with HTBI primers, and a multiplex PCR formed the second round. TCRdb recomputed calls from the multiplex PCR reads with MiXCR, one row per CDR3 protein. The sample carries roughly 700,000 distinct CDR3 sequences, 40% recorded once. Germline CDR1 and CDR2: SNHLY and FYNNEI. The CDR3 contains 16 residues. V was pared by 0 bases and J by 5 bases, with 6 bases of the junction left unmatched. Moderate-to-severe activity, CAS at least 3, NOSPECS at least 4 and duration under 3 months characterized donors with ophthalmopathy. Thyroid ultrasound, orbital computed tomography, TRAb, serum thyroxine and clinical symptoms formed the basis of diagnosis.

This chain connects TRBV2 to TRBJ1-1, with 10 bases that match TRBD1. This clonotype originated in an adult man with Graves' ophthalmopathy. Sequencing used peripheral blood. This CDR3 is CASSEARDRGFTEAFF. The CDR3 DNA is TGTGCCAGCAGTGAAGCCCGGGACAGGGGATTTACTGAAGCTTTCTTT. Drawing the rest from reference TRBV2 and TRBJ1-1, the complete variable domain is EPEVTQTPSHQVTQMGQEVILRCVPISNHLYFYWYRQILGQKVEFLVSFYNNEISEKSEIFDDQFSVERPDGSNFTLKIRSTKLEDSAMYFCASSEARDRGFTEAFFGQGTRLTVV.